Given below is one T cell receptor beta chain in context. These data originate in a study of blood T cell repertoires in COVID-19. V was trimmed by 3 bases and J by 5 bases, leaving 17 bases between them. The CDR3 has 15 amino acids. Germline CDR1 reads SGDLS; CDR2 reads YYNGEE. The method was immunoSEQ multiplex PCR; TCRdb's version includes in-frame clones alone and lacks a portion of them. The table records 180,000 or so clones, 89% of them present only once. Sequenced sample: PBMCs or T cells enriched from blood (not recorded which). The chain carries TRBV9 and TRBJ1-1, with D tentatively TRBD1 (6 bases). The TCR sequence derives from a middle-aged woman with acute COVID-19. The CDR3 nucleotides read TGTGCCAGCAGCGCTATCTCTAGGGGGGGAACTGAAGCTTTCTTT. Its protein is CASSAISRGGTEAFF.